The 11 T cell receptor beta chains below were found in one sample sequenced in a study of blood T cell repertoires in COVID-19 (dated by TCRdb to 2018 to 2020). Preparation of the library involved the immunoSEQ multiplex PCR assay. TCRdb took over this immuneACCESS table, retaining in-frame rearrangements with V and J assigned. Such tables are incomplete; in checked studies, under half of the missing clones stem from an unresolved V gene, and the remainder is unexplained. The sample table shows about 140,000 clones, and around 79% are seen once. The top ten hold about 3.6% of the sample. The sequenced sample was peripheral blood. The receptors shown here come from a man aged 60 to 75 with acute or convalescent COVID-19.

The chain couples TRBV6-5 to TRBJ2-2; TRBD2 matches 8 bases. CDR1 MNHEY and CDR2 SVGAGI come from the germline V gene. The CDR3 loop spans 15 amino acids. V shed 2 bases, J shed 4 bases, and the junction held 3 bases outside the gene matches. CDR3 sequence (DNA): TGTGCCAGCAGTTACACGCGGGAGGCCACCGGGGAGCTGTTTTTT. This sequence encodes CASSYTREATGELFF.

The chain employs TRBV27 and TRBJ2-3; D might be TRBD2 (5 bases). V dropped 2 bases and J dropped 6 bases, with 9 bases sitting between them. CDR1 is MNHEY and CDR2 is SMNVEV in the germline V gene (reference sequence). The CDR3 is made up of 13 amino acids. CDR3 region: CASSLTWEDTQYF. The CDR3 coding sequence is TGTGCCAGCAGTTTAACATGGGAGGATACGCAGTATTTT.

J is TRBJ2-5 and V is TRBV7-9; 11 nucleotides match TRBD2. CDR1 and CDR2 (germline): SEHNR, FQNEAQ (reference sequence). Trimming took 4 bases from V and 5 from J; bases not matched to a gene: 6. The CDR3 covers 15 residues. The CDR3 bases are TGTGCCAGCAGCTCACGACTAGCGGGAAATGAGACCCAGTACTTC. Translating it yields CASSSRLAGNETQYF.

This rearrangement joins TRBV5-4 to TRBJ2-1; tentatively, D is TRBD1 (5 bases). Germline V CDR1 and CDR2: SGHNT, YYREEE (reference sequence). Trimming removed 1 base from V and 1 base from J, with 12 bases in between. The CDR3 is 16 residues long. Here the CDR3 reads CASSLPQGASYNEQFF. CDR3 sequence (DNA): TGTGCCAGCAGCTTGCCCCAAGGGGCTTCCTACAATGAGCAGTTCTTC.

V is TRBV29-1 and J is TRBJ2-1, with D unclear. V shed 4 bases and J shed 4 bases, with 14 bases lying between them. Germline V gene data show CDR1 as SQVTM and CDR2 as ANQGSEA. CDR3 size: 14 residues. CDR3 in DNA: TGCAGCGTTGTGTCCCGGGTCCCTTACAATGAGCAGTTCTTC. As protein: CSVVSRVPYNEQFF.

The V call is TRBV6-2 or TRBV6-3, the J call TRBJ1-1; D gene ambiguous. The CDR3 runs to 14 residues. Trimming pared 2 bases from V and 5 bases from J, leaving 12 bases between. The germline V gene encodes CDR1 MNHEY and CDR2 SVGEGT. CDR3 coding DNA: TGTGCCAGCAGTTACGGCACCCGTAATACTGAAGCTTTCTTT. The encoded protein is CASSYGTRNTEAFF.

The chain uses TRBV30 and TRBJ2-4; a weak D match, TRBD2 (7 bases). Looked up from germline, CDR1 is GTSNPN and CDR2 is SVGIG (reference sequence). Trimming shortened V by 5 bases and J by 0 bases, and 14 bases separated the two germline ends. This CDR3 comprises 15 residues. The CDR3 nucleotides are TGTGCCTGGGGGAGGGGGGGACTAGCCAAAAACATTCAGTACTTC. Translated, it gives CAWGRGGLAKNIQYF.

The genes are TRBV5-1 and TRBJ1-3; D might be TRBD1 (5 bases). In germline, CDR1 is SGHRS, CDR2 YFSETQ. The CDR3 is 16 residues long. V was cut by 0 bases and J by 0 bases, with 10 bases left in between. CDR3 residues: CASSLADRNSGNTIYF. CDR3 bases: TGCGCCAGCAGCTTGGCCGACAGAAACTCTGGAAACACCATATATTTT.

The chain links TRBV5-4 to TRBJ1-2, with D possibly TRBD1 on 6 matching bases. Trimming removed 3 bases at V and 1 base at J, with 10 bases between. CDR1 is SGHNT and CDR2 is YYREEE in the germline V gene (reference sequence). The CDR3 runs to 14 residues. CDR3 residues: CASSYGTFNYGYTF. The CDR3 coding sequence is TGTGCCAGCAGCTACGGGACATTTAACTATGGCTACACCTTC.

The CDR3: CASSPAQTNSNQPQHF. CDR3 DNA: TGTGCCAGCTCACCAGCACAGACAAATAGCAATCAGCCCCAGCATTTT. The gene calls are TRBV18 and TRBJ1-5; D is unclear. V lost 2 bases and J 0 bases, leaving 11 bases between the germline ends. This CDR3 has 16 residues. Germline V gene lookup returns CDR1 KGHSH and CDR2 LQKENI.

The J gene is TRBJ1-4, the V gene TRBV6-2 or TRBV6-3; 9 bases align to TRBD1. The CDR3 covers 15 residues. Germline values: CDR1 MNHEY, CDR2 SVGEGT. V was pared by 6 bases and J by 5 bases, with 7 bases of the junction left unmatched. Here the CDR3 reads CASSRRDRDNEKLFF. In DNA, the CDR3 is TGTGCCAGCAGCCGCCGGGACAGGGACAATGAAAAACTGTTTTTT.